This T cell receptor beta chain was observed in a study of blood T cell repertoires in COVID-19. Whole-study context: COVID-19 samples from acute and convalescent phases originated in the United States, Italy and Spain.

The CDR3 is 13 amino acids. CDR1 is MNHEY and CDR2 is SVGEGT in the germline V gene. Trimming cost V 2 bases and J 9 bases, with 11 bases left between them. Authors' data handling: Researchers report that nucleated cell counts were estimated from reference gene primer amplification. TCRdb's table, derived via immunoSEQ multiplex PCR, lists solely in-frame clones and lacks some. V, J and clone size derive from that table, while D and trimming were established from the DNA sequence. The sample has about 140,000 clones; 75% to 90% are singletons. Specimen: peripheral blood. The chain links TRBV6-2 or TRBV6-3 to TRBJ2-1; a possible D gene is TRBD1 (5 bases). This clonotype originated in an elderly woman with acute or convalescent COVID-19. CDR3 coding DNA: TGTGCCAGCAGTTACCCCAACCAGGGTGAGCAGTTCTTC. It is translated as CASSYPNQGEQFF.